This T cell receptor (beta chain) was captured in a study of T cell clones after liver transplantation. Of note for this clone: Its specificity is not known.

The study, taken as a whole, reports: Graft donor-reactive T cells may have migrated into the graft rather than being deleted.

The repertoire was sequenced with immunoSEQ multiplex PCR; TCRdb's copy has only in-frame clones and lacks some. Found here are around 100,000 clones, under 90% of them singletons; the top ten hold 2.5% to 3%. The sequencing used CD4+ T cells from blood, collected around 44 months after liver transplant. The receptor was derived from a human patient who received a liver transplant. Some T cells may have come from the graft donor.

CDR3 DNA sequence: TGCAGCGCCGGGGACGCCGCAGGGGAAGCTTTCTTT. It specifies CSAGDAAGEAFF. This chain connects TRBV29-1 to TRBJ1-1; TRBD1 is a possible D gene (5 bases). The germline CDR1 and CDR2 sequences are SQVTM and ANQGSEA. The V end was cut by 7 bases, the J end by 8 bases, with 17 bases between. The CDR3 is made up of 12 amino acids.